This section outlines one T cell receptor (beta chain) sequence together with its context. Source study methods: Using reference gene primer amplification, nucleated cell counts were estimated. Clones were read by immunoSEQ multiplex PCR, and TCRdb kept only the in-frame ones, dropping some. V and J calls and clone size follow that table, whereas D and trimming were derived from the DNA. Counted here are fewer than 200,000 clones, 80% to 95% occurring once; the ten biggest clones make up 0.45% to 0.65%. This entry comes from a study of blood T cell repertoires in COVID-19. Across the whole study: Sites in the United States, Italy and Spain provided acute and convalescent COVID-19 samples. In each case, the material was cDNA or gDNA derived from T cells, B-cell-depleted T cells, or PBMCs.

Germline assignment: CDR1 MNHEY and CDR2 SMNVEV (reference sequence). Trimming took 3 bases from V and 4 from J; bases not matched to a gene: 9. CDR3 length: 17 amino acids. What was sequenced was peripheral blood. The receptor was isolated from a man in his fifties or sixties with acute or convalescent COVID-19. This chain links TRBV27 with TRBJ1-2; TRBD1 matches 12 bases. CDR3 nucleotides: TGTGCCAGCAGTTTCAACCGGGACAGGGGGCGGTCCTATGGCTACACCTTC. This translates into CASSFNRDRGRSYGYTF.